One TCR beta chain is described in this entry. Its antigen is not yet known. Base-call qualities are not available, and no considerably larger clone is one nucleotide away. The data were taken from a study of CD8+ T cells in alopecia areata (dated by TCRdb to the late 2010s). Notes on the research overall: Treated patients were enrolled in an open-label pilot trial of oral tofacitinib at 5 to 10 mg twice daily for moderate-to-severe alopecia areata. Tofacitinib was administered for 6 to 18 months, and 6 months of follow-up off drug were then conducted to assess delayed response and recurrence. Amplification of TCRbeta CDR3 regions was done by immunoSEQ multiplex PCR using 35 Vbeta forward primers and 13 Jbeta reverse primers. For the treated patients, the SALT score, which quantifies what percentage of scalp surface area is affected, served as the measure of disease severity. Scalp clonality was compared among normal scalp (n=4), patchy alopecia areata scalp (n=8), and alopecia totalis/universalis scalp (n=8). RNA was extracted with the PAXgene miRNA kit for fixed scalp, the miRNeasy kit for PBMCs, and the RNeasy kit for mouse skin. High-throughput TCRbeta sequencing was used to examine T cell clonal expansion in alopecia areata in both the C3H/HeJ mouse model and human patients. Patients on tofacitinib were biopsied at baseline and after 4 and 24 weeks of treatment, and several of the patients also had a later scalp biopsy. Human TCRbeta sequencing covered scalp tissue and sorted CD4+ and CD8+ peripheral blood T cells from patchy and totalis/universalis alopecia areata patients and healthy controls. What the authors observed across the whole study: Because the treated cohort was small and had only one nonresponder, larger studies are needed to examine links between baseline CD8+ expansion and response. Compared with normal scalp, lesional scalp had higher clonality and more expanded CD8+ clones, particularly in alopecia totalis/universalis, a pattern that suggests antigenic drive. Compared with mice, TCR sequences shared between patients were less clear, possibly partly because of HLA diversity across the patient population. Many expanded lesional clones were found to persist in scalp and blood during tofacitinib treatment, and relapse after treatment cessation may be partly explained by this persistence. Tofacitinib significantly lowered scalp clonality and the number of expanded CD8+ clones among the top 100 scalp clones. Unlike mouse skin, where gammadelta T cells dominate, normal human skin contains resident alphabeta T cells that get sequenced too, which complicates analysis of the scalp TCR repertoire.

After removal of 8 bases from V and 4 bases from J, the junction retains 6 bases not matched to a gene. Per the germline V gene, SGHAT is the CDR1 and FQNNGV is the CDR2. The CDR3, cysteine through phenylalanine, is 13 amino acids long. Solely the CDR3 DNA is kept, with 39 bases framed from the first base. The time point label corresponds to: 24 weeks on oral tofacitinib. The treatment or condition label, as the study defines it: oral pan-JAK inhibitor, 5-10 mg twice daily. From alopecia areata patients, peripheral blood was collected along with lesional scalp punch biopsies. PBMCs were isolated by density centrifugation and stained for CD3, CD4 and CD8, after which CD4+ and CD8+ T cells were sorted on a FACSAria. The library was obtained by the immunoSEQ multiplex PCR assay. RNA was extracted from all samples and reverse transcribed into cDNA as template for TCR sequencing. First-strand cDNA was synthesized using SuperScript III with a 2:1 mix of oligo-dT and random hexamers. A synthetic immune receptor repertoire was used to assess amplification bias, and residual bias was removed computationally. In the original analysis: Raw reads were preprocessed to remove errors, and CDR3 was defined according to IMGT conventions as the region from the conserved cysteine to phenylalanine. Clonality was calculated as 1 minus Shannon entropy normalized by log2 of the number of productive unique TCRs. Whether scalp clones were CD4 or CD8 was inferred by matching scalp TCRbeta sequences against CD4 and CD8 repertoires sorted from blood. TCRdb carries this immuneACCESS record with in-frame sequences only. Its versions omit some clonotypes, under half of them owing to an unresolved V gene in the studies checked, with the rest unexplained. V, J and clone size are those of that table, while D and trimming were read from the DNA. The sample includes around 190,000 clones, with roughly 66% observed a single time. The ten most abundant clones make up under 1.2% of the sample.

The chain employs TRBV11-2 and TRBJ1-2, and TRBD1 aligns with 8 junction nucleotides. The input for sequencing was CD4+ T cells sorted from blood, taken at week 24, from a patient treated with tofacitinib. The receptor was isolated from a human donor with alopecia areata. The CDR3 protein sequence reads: CASGDRITYGYTF. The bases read TGTGCCAGCGGGGACAGGATAACCTATGGCTACACCTTC.